The source of this T cell receptor beta chain is a study of blood T cell repertoires in COVID-19. TCRdb's copy holds only in-frame clones and misses some; the assay was immunoSEQ multiplex PCR. The data show 200,000 to 300,000 clones, around four fifths seen once. The CDR3 contains 13 residues. The V end lost 5 bases, the J end lost 12 bases, and 16 bases lay between the germline ends. The genes are TRBV12-3 or TRBV12-4 and TRBJ1-4, with a weak D call TRBD1 (6 bases). The sequenced material came from peripheral blood. The TCR sequence derives from a woman aged 55-70 years with active or convalescent COVID-19. The CDR3 nucleotides are TGTGCCAGCAGTCCGGACAGCCGTTTTCAACTGTTTTTT. Its translation: CASSPDSRFQLFF.